Following are 20 T cell receptor beta chains from one sample sequenced in a study of blood T cell repertoires in COVID-19. Generated by immunoSEQ multiplex PCR, the TCRdb table keeps only in-frame clones and is missing some. The sample lists 200,000 to 300,000 clones, about 86% occurring once. Material: peripheral blood. The receptors shown here come from a man aged 60-69 years with acute or convalescent COVID-19.

The chain combines TRBV11-2 with TRBJ2-7; no clear D gene. Germline CDR1 reads SGHAT; CDR2 reads FQNNGV. The V end lost 3 bases, the J end lost 5 bases, and 11 bases lay between the germline ends. The CDR3 consists of 13 residues. The CDR3 nucleotides are TGTGCCAGCAGCTTCAATCGGTTCAACGAGCAGTACTTC. It codes for CASSFNRFNEQYF. Combining the CDR3 with reference TRBV11-2 and TRBJ2-7 gives the whole variable domain EAGVAQSPRYKIIEKRQSVAFWCNPISGHATLYWYQQILGQGPKLLIQFQNNGVVDDSQLPKDRFSAERLKGVDSTLKIQPAKLEDSAVYLCASSFNRFNEQYFGPGTRLTVT.

Only a few counts were recorded for this clone. V is TRBV7-3 and J is TRBJ1-2; 9 bases match TRBD1. Germline assignment: CDR1 SGHTA and CDR2 FQGTGA. The CDR3 contains 13 residues. Trimming removed 3 bases from V and 8 bases from J; junction bases left unmatched: 4. The CDR3: CASSLGQGGGYTF. The CDR3 region has the DNA TGTGCCAGCAGCTTGGGACAGGGAGGCGGCTACACCTTC.

The V gene is TRBV7-8, the J gene TRBJ1-2; D is unclear. The V end lost 5 bases, the J end lost 2 bases, and 15 bases lay between the germline ends. Germline V gene data show CDR1 as SGHVS and CDR2 as FQNEAQ. The CDR3 consists of 15 residues. CDR3 DNA: TGTGCCAGCAGCCTTACCTCCGATCAGAACTATGGCTACACCTTC. It translates to CASSLTSDQNYGYTF.

The chain combines TRBV25-1 with TRBJ1-2; D unclear. The CDR3 totals 13 residues. The V and J ends lost 2 bases and 7 bases respectively, with 11 bases between them. CDR1 and CDR2 from the germline V gene are MGHDK and SYGVNS. The DNA of the CDR3 is TGTGCCAGCAGTGAACCCACGAGCCCTGGCTACACCTTC. Encoded protein: CASSEPTSPGYTF.

The genes are TRBV5-1 and TRBJ1-1, with D perhaps matching TRBD1 (5 bases). This CDR3 contains 14 residues. The V end was cut by 0 bases, the J end by 4 bases, with 10 bases between. Looked up from germline, CDR1 is SGHRS and CDR2 is YFSETQ. The CDR3 region has the DNA TGCGCCAGCAGCTTGGATGGGCAGGGCACTGAAGCTTTCTTT. This translates into CASSLDGQGTEAFF.

This rearrangement joins TRBV28 to TRBJ1-5, with D perhaps TRBD1 (6 bases). Trimming shortened V by 6 bases and J by 0 bases, and 12 bases separated the two germline ends. CDR1 and CDR2 from the germline V gene are MDHEN and SYDVKM. The CDR3 is made up of 15 amino acids. The CDR3 nucleotides read TGTGCCAGCAGGGGTGGACAGAATAGCAATCAGCCCCAGCATTTT. Residues: CASRGGQNSNQPQHF.

The chain combines TRBV6-1 with TRBJ1-6; possibly TRBD1 for D (5 bases). This CDR3 contains 16 residues. Germline V CDR1 and CDR2: MNHNS, SASEGT. Trimming took 4 bases from V and 9 from J, leaving 19 bases between them. CDR3 region: CASSVGREVWGSPLHF. The CDR3 DNA is TGTGCCAGCAGTGTGGGCAGGGAGGTATGGGGTTCACCCCTCCACTTT.

This chain connects TRBV19 to TRBJ2-1; D may be TRBD2 (5 bases). There are 11 residues in the CDR3. Germline lookup yields CDR1 LNHDA and CDR2 SQIVND (reference sequence). Trimming pared 3 bases from V and 11 bases from J, leaving 8 bases between. CDR3 protein: CASSIDYQQFF. The CDR3 DNA follows: TGTGCCAGTAGTATCGACTACCAGCAGTTCTTC.

The chain joins TRBV11-2 to TRBJ2-1; D not resolved. Trimming pared 3 bases from V and 7 bases from J, leaving 13 bases between. The CDR3 has 14 residues. CDR1 is SGHAT, CDR2 FQNNGV, per germline. The CDR3 nucleotides read TGTGCCAGCAGCTTTTTCCCCCAAGAGAATGAGCAGTTCTTC. Translated, it gives CASSFFPQENEQFF.

This clone was picked up a small number of times. V is TRBV5-4 and J is TRBJ1-6; TRBD1 agrees at 7 bases. V lost 2 bases, J lost 5 bases, and 4 bases stayed unmatched. This CDR3 has 15 residues. CDR1 and CDR2 (germline): SGHNT, YYREEE (reference sequence). The CDR3 nucleotides read TGTGCCAGCAGCTTCGGGACAGCGGATAATTCACCCCTCCACTTT. It specifies CASSFGTADNSPLHF.

The chain joins TRBV6-5 to TRBJ1-5, with 12 bases aligning to TRBD1. V trimming: 6 bases; J trimming: 6 bases; junction bases outside the gene matches: 6. The CDR3 covers 15 residues. Per germline, CDR1 MNHEY and CDR2 SVGAGI. CDR3 in DNA: TGTGCCAGCAGCACAGGGACAGGGGGCGGTCAGCCCCAGCATTTT. Encoded protein: CASSTGTGGGQPQHF.

This sequence joins TRBV29-1 and TRBJ1-2; 7 positions match TRBD1. J lost 8 bases, V lost 4 bases, and 4 bases had no gene match. Germline V gene lookup returns CDR1 SQVTM and CDR2 ANQGSEA. The CDR3 consists of 11 residues. CDR3 bases: TGCAGCGTTGGGACAGGTGGGGGCTACACCTTC. Translated, it gives CSVGTGGGYTF.

V and J are TRBV7-2 and TRBJ1-2, with a weak D call TRBD1 (6 bases). Germline-derived CDR1 and CDR2 are SGHTA and FQGNSA. CDR3 length: 16 residues. V lost 5 bases to trimming and J lost 2 bases, with 18 bases between them. The CDR3 is CASSPSPGEANYGYTF. The CDR3 nucleotides read TGTGCCAGCAGCCCAAGCCCAGGGGAAGCCAACTATGGCTACACCTTC. Drawing the rest from reference TRBV7-2 and TRBJ1-2, the complete variable domain is GAGVSQSPSNKVTEKGKDVELRCDPISGHTALYWYRQSLGQGLEFLIYFQGNSAPDKSGLPSDRFSAERTGGSVSTLTIQRTQQEDSAVYLCASSPSPGEANYGYTFGSGTRLTVV.

This clone came up once. This chain links TRBV28 with TRBJ2-7; D might be TRBD2 (6 bases). Trimming shortened V by 6 bases and J by 4 bases, and 16 bases separated the two germline ends. Germline-derived CDR1 and CDR2 are MDHEN and SYDVKM. The CDR3 is made up of 14 amino acids. CDR3 bases: TGTGCCAGCAGCCCAACCTTAGCGGTGTACGAGCAGTACTTC. Translation: CASSPTLAVYEQYF.

The V gene is TRBV19, the J gene TRBJ2-2; D perhaps matches TRBD2 (5 bases). Between the trimmed V and J ends, which lost 7 bases and 4 bases, there was a span of 19 bases. CDR1 is LNHDA and CDR2 is SQIVND in the germline V gene (reference sequence). The CDR3 covers 16 residues. CDR3 sequence: CASTQTPQAGTGELFF. CDR3 nucleotide sequence: TGTGCCAGTACTCAGACCCCTCAGGCGGGCACCGGGGAGCTGTTTTTT. The full variable domain, its missing parts supplied by reference TRBV19 and TRBJ2-2, is DGGITQSPKYLFRKEGQNVTLSCEQNLNHDAMYWYRQDPGQGLRLIYYSQIVNDFQKGDIAEGYSVSREKKESFPLTVTSAQKNPTAFYLCASTQTPQAGTGELFFGEGSRLTVL.

The chain is built from TRBV5-1 and TRBJ1-4; D gene unclear. The CDR3 runs 16 residues. Germline V lookup: CDR1 SGHRS, CDR2 YFSETQ. The V end was cut by 0 bases, the J end by 6 bases, with 15 bases between. Here the CDR3 DNA reads TGCGCCAGCAGCTTGGAGCCCAGAAACTATGATGAAAAACTGTTTTTT. Translated: CASSLEPRNYDEKLFF.

The V and J genes are TRBV27 and TRBJ2-7; 9 bases map to TRBD1. The ends lost 3 bases at V and 5 bases at J; junction bases unmatched: 8. The CDR3 is made up of 15 amino acids. CDR1 is MNHEY and CDR2 is SMNVEV in the germline V gene (reference sequence). The CDR3 reads CASSFPGTGNHEQYF. Here the CDR3 DNA reads TGTGCCAGCAGTTTCCCCGGGACAGGGAACCACGAGCAGTACTTC.

This chain uses TRBV5-1 with TRBJ2-3; TRBD1 aligns across 8 bases. Per germline, CDR1 SGHRS and CDR2 YFSETQ. The V segment lost 2 bases and the J segment 1 base; nucleotides outside the gene matches: 0. The CDR3 totals 14 residues. CDR3 sequence: CASSLQGGTDTQYF. CDR3 DNA sequence: TGCGCCAGCAGCTTACAGGGGGGCACAGATACGCAGTATTTT.

The chain employs TRBV16 and TRBJ1-5; 7 positions match TRBD1. After removal of 0 bases from V and 2 bases from J, the junction contained 1 base not matched to a gene. Germline CDR1 reads KGHSY; CDR2 reads FQNENV. This CDR3 is 15 amino acids long. CDR3 residues: CASSQSGTGNQPQHF. CDR3 DNA sequence: TGTGCCAGCAGCCAATCGGGGACAGGCAATCAGCCCCAGCATTTT.

The J gene is TRBJ1-2, the V gene TRBV19; 7 nucleotides agree with TRBD1. This CDR3 has 15 residues. The junction had 7 bases not matched to a gene; V was cut back by 6 bases and J by 0 bases. Germline CDR1 is LNHDA and CDR2 is SQIVND (reference sequence). CDR3 nucleotides: TGTGCCAGTAGCGACGGGACAGCGACTAACTATGGCTACACCTTC. As protein: CASSDGTATNYGYTF.